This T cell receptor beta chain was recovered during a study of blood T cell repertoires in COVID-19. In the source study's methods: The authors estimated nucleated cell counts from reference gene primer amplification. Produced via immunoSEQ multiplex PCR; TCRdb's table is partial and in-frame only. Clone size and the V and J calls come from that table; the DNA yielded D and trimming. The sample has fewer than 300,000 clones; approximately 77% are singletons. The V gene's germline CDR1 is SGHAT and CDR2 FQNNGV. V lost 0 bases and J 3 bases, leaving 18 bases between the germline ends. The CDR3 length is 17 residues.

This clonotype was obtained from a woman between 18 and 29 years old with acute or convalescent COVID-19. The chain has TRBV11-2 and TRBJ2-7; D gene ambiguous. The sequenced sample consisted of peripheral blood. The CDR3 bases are TGTGCCAGCAGCTTAGATATCCCCCGGTGGTCTCTCTACGAGCAGTACTTC. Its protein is CASSLDIPRWSLYEQYF.